This T cell receptor (beta chain) was documented in a study of T cell repertoires in cytomegalovirus infection. General observations from the study: Frequencies of public TCR beta families were cumulated, and this identified carriers of CMV plus the relevant HLA.

TCRdb passed the reads through MiXCR, listing each CDR3 protein once. In the table there are some 700,000 distinct CDR3 sequences, 35% to 45% of which are singletons. CDR3 size: 14 residues. Per germline, CDR1 MNHEY and CDR2 SMNVEV (reference sequence). Germline trimming cut 4 bases from V and 5 bases from J; bases unmatched to any gene: 7. To note about this clonotype: As yet, its antigen is unknown.

The sequencing sample was made of PBMCs. This clonotype was obtained from a human donor in good health (CMV status not recorded). Some clones in this sample may be carry-over from other donors' samples. The rearrangement uses TRBV27 and TRBJ1-2; 7 positions agree with TRBD1. The CDR3 here is CASSSGGQFYGYTF. CDR3 nucleotide sequence: TGTGCCAGCAGTTCAGGGGGACAGTTTTATGGCTACACCTTC.